This T cell receptor (beta chain) was sequenced during a study of technical replicates of blood from several donors. As to this clone: The junction departs from germline at one end; a sequencing error may be responsible.

Sequencing used immunoSEQ multiplex PCR; TCRdb keeps in-frame clones, though not all of them. Of around 68,000 clones in the sample, roughly 91% are singletons; the top ten hold under 0.4%. The source material was T cells isolated from PBMCs. This sequence was found in a human donor in good health. Some clones in this sample may be carry-over from other donors' samples.

The CDR3 is CAWSVQAGGTEALF. CDR3 nucleotide sequence: TGTGCCTGGAGTGTACAGGCAGGGGGCACTGAAGCTCTCTTT. The chain is built from TRBV30 and TRBJ1-1, with TRBD1 matching 8 bases. The germline V gene has CDR1 GTSNPN and CDR2 SVGIG (reference sequence). The CDR3 is 14 residues long.